This TCR beta chain was observed in a study of cytomegalovirus exposure and HLA in healthy donors (dated by TCRdb to about 2017). About the investigation overall: According to an earlier analysis of a few hundred of the donors, about 170 million T cells yielded approximately 120 million unique TCR beta sequences and about 280 Gb of sequence data. An early release covering approximately 600 HLA-typed donors comprised about 290 gigabases of sequencing data and around 80 million unique TCR sequences. Among the approximately 430 genotyped donors, roughly 80% belonged to the genetic ancestry cluster associated with self-reported Caucasian donors. The study was designed to test whether signatures of past pathogen exposure could be identified by cataloging public T cell receptors. The study profiled the T cell repertoires of fewer than 850 subjects by immunosequencing and related them to cytomegalovirus serostatus. Along with the 666-subject first cohort, a separate validation cohort of around 120 different subjects was used. The study combined high-throughput TCR immunosequencing, statistical association of individual TCRs with disease status, and machine learning to predict cytomegalovirus infection status. In a later analysis, previously published TCR beta repertoires from 670 or so donors were re-analyzed and high-resolution HLA genotyping was added so that TCR occurrence patterns could be studied. Rather than using new phenotypic data, the later analysis identified candidate immune exposures from TCR beta sequences and from how often those sequences occurred across donors. An earlier analysis of several hundred of the donors applied high-throughput TCR beta sequencing to assess whether each TCR beta V gene segment acted as functional or pseudogenic. Donor age, sex, ethnicity and CMV serostatus were compiled alongside the repertoire data. A later genetic analysis used genome-wide SNP genotypes for about 55% of the 666 donors, treating that subset as a discovery cohort. All discovery cohort repertoires had been generated on a single sequencing platform. Both class I and class II loci were covered by HLA typing, at four-digit resolution. The number of donors typed differed by locus, with about 629-640 for A, B, C, DRB1 and DQB1, over 500 for DQA1, 606 for DPA1, and some 470 for DPB1. Four to six DR-DQ haplotypes were handled as single units for association and clustering because linkage in the cohort was strong. Among approximately 370 genotyped donors of the cohort, an average of roughly 230,000 unique TCR beta nucleotide sequences was sequenced per donor, of which about 19% were non-productive.

The cohort was made up of under 800 healthy bone marrow donors. At the time of sampling, every cohort member was nominally healthy, though immune exposures that went unrecorded were likely present. The donor was CMV seropositive and was included in the group of 250 to 350 seropositive cohort members. A peripheral blood sample was provided by each donor, and peripheral blood mononuclear cells were used for TCR beta sequencing. Genomic DNA was extracted from the blood cell samples with the Qiagen DNeasy Blood Extraction Kit. Summary of the overall study and its limitations: Sequencing depth was assumed to be roughly uniform across donors in the presence/absence analyses, though that assumption may not hold. In a later analysis, HLA-associated TCR beta chains showed more clonal expansion and lower generation probabilities than non-associated chains that were equally common. Specific HLA alleles were associated with 15,000 to 20,000 TCR beta sequences at a false discovery rate of 0.05 in a later analysis. In a later analysis, several top co-occurrence clusters were reported to appear linked to parvovirus B19, influenza, CMV and Epstein-Barr virus. Strong co-occurrence of HLA alleles, especially DR and DQ, made assigning TCR associations to individual alleles difficult. A further reported finding was that TCR beta sequences accurately predicted the HLA-A and HLA-B alleles for most subjects in the first cohort. A later genetic analysis associated a missense DCLRE1C variant with V-gene and J-gene trimming of TCR beta chains, and an independent cohort replicated the association. Compared with the approximately 720-donor mean, donors in an Asian-associated ancestry cluster had fewer N-insertions in productive TCRs, according to a later genetic analysis. About 17 rarely observed V segments, including chromosome 9 orphons, were excluded from the earlier analysis of a few hundred of the donors because counts were too low. The sequencing pipeline was judged likely to have produced a cluster of highly shared sequence variants as a technical artifact. In vitro tests confirmed that a few of the cytomegalovirus-associated TCR beta chains recognize cytomegalovirus antigens. In a later analysis, the rate of TCR association differed among HLA loci, with DRB1 alleles having the most associated TCRs and HLA-C alleles having the fewest. It was suggested by the authors that the approach could potentially be generalized to other disease states and immunological phenotypes. CMV serostatus was the only immune exposure information available for the cohort. Most TCR sequences were seen in very few donors, while some public TCRs were found in many individuals. Because HLA typing was missing for some donors at each locus, association tests included only the typed subset. Linkage disequilibrium might explain the correlated functional status among segregating V segments, but an unknown experimental factor could not be ruled out. Some IMGT-functional V segments, including TRBV6-2 and TRBV6-3, could not be told apart with the 87-base-pair reads, so those segments were excluded. Most CMV-associated TCR beta chains appeared to be HLA-restricted in a later analysis, and the HLA associations seemed to be driven largely by CMV exposure. The study listed 164 TCR beta chains as associated with cytomegalovirus. This cohort had only TCR beta chains sequenced, and the lack of alpha or paired-chain data limited which features could be detected. In an earlier analysis of about 540 of the donors, most TCR beta V segments were observed in productive rearrangements about 87% or about 30% of the time, broadly matching IMGT annotations. The classifier was reported to diagnose cytomegalovirus status with high specificity and sensitivity in both the original cohort and the validation cohort.

Compared with germline, V lacks 1 base and J lacks 5 bases; bases without a gene match: 2. From a lookup of the germline V gene, CDR1 and CDR2 are SGHVS and FQNEAQ. The CDR3 runs 14 amino acids, cysteine and phenylalanine included. The entry retains the CDR3 DNA only, 42 bases that are in frame from base 1. Libraries were made using the immunoSEQ multiplex PCR assay. For the multiplex PCR, a mixture combining 60 forward primers for TCR Vbeta segments and 13 reverse primers for TCR Jbeta segments was used. The CDR3 region of rearranged TCR beta genes was amplified from genomic DNA by a multiplex PCR assay. The amplified TCR beta libraries were sequenced on the Illumina HiSeq System as 87-base-pair reads. In the authors' own workflow: A later analysis counted about 76 million unique TCR beta chains across the 640 or so repertoires, and some 11 million of these chains were shared by at least two donors. To remove PCR and sequencing errors, raw reads were error-corrected and collapsed into unique sequences using a nearest-neighbor algorithm that merged closely related sequences. To assign V, D and J gene segments, CDR3 sequences were aligned to IMGT reference sequences. For a sequence to be retained, at least a six-nucleotide match to both a V gene segment and a J gene segment was required. A rearrangement counted as productive if the CDR3 had no stop codons and remained in frame with V and J, and every other rearrangement counted as non-productive. CDR3 was defined according to IMGT convention as the region running from the second conserved V-encoded cysteine to the conserved J-encoded phenylalanine. The earlier analysis of a few hundred of the donors excluded sequences that lacked an unambiguous match to a single V gene segment. An earlier analysis of 587 of the donors classified V segments as functional when productive rearrangements were above 56.7% and as segregating when the standard deviation between donors was above 5%. A statistical classification framework was developed to diagnose cytomegalovirus status using the catalog of TCR beta chain sequences. In a later analysis, V and J genes were assigned by comparing TCR nucleotide sequences against IMGT/GENE-DB human TR gene sequences. A later analysis assigned CDR3 sequences and most-parsimonious VDJ recombination scenarios with the TCRdist pipeline. In a later analysis, each TCR beta chain was defined by its CDR3 amino acid sequence together with its V-gene family, and reads lacking a unique V-gene family were excluded. As a way to deal with suspected cross-contamination and a sequencing artifact, a later analysis dropped hundreds of nucleotide sequences that were highly shared and had low generation probability. In a later analysis, a clonal expansion index was calculated for each public chain from normalized within-repertoire ranks of inferred template counts. A later analysis computed generation probabilities with a VDJ recombination model fitted to out-of-frame rearrangements, and checked the results against IGoR. Hypergeometric tests were used in a later analysis to score TCR-TCR, TCR-HLA and TCR-CMV co-occurrence, with a repertoire-size bias correction applied to the TCR pairs. In a later analysis, false discovery rates were estimated by permuting HLA or CMV assignments 20 times. In a later analysis, co-occurring TCRs were grouped with DBSCAN, and TCRdist sequence similarity was added when clustering was performed within HLA-allele-positive subsets. Co-occurrence clustering excluded repertoires with fewer than 30,000 or more than 120,000 public chains, plus five with anomalous nucleotide sharing. TCRdb obtained this table from immuneACCESS and retained in-frame rearrangements with V and J assigned. These tables miss some clones; where compared with another copy, unresolved V genes account for less than half of the shortfall, and the remainder is unexplained. D and trimming come from the DNA, and the V and J calls and clone size come from that table. The sample profile shows more than 85,000 clones; just under 70% of them were found once. The ten largest account for under 6.5% of the sample.

Notes on this clone: There is no known antigen for this receptor. No quality values exist for individual bases; no much larger clone is one base distant.

Sequencing was carried out using PBMCs. The receptor was derived from a woman aged 70-85 years in good health and CMV-seropositive. The receptor chain draws on TRBV7-8 and TRBJ2-1; TRBD2 agrees with 7 junctional bases. The CDR3 protein is CASSLGRGNNEQFF. In nucleotides, the sequence is TGTGCCAGCAGCTTAGGGCGGGGGAACAATGAGCAGTTCTTC.